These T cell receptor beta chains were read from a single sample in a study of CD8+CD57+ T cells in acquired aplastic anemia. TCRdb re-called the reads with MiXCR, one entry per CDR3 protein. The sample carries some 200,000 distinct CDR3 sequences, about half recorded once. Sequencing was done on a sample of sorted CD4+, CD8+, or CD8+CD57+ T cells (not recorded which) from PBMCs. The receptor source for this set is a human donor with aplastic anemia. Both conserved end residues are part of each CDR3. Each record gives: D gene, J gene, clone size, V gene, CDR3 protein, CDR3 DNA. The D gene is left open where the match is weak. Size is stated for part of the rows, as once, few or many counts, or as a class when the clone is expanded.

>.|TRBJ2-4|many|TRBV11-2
CASSPGPSLAKNIQYF
TGTGCCAGCAGCCCTGGACCCTCACTGGCCAAAAACATTCAGTACTTC
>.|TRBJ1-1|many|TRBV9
CASSPSTGLNTEAFF
TGTGCCAGCAGCCCATCTACAGGGTTGAACACTGAAGCTTTCTTT
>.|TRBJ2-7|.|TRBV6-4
CASSGSLQAQYF
TGTGCCAGCAGTGGTTCTTTACAGGCGCAGTACTTC
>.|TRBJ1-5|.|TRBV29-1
CTLTQGREGQPQHF
TGCACTCTCACCCAGGGCAGGGAGGGCCAGCCCCAGCATTTT
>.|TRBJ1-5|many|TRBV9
CASSVGGFDQPQHF
TGTGCCAGCAGCGTCGGAGGATTTGATCAGCCCCAGCATTTT
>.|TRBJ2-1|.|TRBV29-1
CSVPGRGSSSYNEQFF
TGCAGCGTCCCGGGACGGGGGTCTAGCTCCTACAATGAGCAGTTCTTC
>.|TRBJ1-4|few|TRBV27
CASSLSITEKLFF
TGTGCCAGCAGTTTATCGATAACTGAAAAACTGTTTTTT
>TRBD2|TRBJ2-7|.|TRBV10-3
CASSYGGTNSYEQYF
TGTGCCAGCTCATACGGGGGGACCAATTCGTACGAGCAGTACTTC
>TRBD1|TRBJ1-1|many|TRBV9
CASSDNQGAAFF
TGTGCCAGCAGCGACAACCAGGGGGCAGCTTTCTTT
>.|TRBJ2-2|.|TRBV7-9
CASSSHTGELFF
TGTGCCAGCAGCTCACACACCGGGGAGCTGTTTTTT
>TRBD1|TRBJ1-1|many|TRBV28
CASKRDRNTEAFF
TGTGCCAGCAAACGGGACAGGAACACTGAAGCTTTCTTT
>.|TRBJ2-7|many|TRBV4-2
CASSQAGSYEQYF
TGTGCCAGCAGCCAGGCTGGCTCCTACGAGCAGTACTTC
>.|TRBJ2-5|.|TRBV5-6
CASSLGPGGTQYF
TGTGCCAGCAGCTTAGGACCAGGTGGGACCCAGTACTTC
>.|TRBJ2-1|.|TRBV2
CASRTDPPPNEQFF
TGTGCCAGCAGGACCGATCCCCCACCTAATGAGCAGTTCTTC
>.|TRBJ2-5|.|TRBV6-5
CASSFAAQYF
TGTGCCAGCAGTTTCGCGGCCCAGTACTTC
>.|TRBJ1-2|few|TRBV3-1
CASSTPRAGPANYGYTF
TGTGCCAGCAGCACCCCTCGGGCCGGGCCGGCTAACTATGGCTACACCTTC
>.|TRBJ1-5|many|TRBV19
CASSLATGGSSNQPQHF
TGTGCCAGTAGCCTGGCCACAGGTGGGTCTAGCAATCAGCCCCAGCATTTT
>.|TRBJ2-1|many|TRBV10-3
CAISDQLSSYNEQFF
TGTGCCATCAGTGACCAACTGAGCTCCTACAATGAGCAGTTCTTC
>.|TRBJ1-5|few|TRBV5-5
CASSLGGDQLSPQHF
TGTGCCAGCAGCTTGGGGGGAGATCAGTTGTCTCCCCAGCATTTT
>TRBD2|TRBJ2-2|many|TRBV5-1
CASSTTGGTGELFF
TGCGCCAGCAGCACGACGGGGGGCACCGGGGAGCTGTTTTTT
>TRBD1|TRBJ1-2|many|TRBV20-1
CSAAQTGGGYTF
TGCAGTGCTGCCCAGACAGGGGGCGGCTACACCTTC
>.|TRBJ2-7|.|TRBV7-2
CASSSPGPYEQYF
TGTGCCAGCAGCTCCCCGGGACCCTACGAGCAGTACTTC
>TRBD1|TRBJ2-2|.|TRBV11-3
CASTAGTGNANTGELFF
TGTGCCAGCACCGCCGGGACAGGGAACGCGAACACCGGGGAGCTGTTTTTT
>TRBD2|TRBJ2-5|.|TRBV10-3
CAGKTSGVEDTQYF
TGTGCCGGAAAGACTAGCGGGGTTGAAGATACCCAGTACTTC
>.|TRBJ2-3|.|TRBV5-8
CASSLTVGGGSDTQYF
TGTGCCAGCAGTCTGACGGTCGGGGGAGGCTCAGATACGCAGTATTTT
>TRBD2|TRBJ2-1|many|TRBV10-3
CATWGGTSGGSSYNEQFF
TGTGCCACCTGGGGAGGTACTAGCGGGGGGAGCTCCTACAATGAGCAGTTCTTC
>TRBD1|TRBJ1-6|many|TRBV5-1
CASSSSGTGPSPLHF
TGCGCCAGCAGCTCGTCCGGGACAGGGCCTTCACCCCTCCACTTT
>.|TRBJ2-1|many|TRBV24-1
CATSDSVEQFF
TGTGCCACCAGTGATTCGGTTGAGCAGTTCTTC
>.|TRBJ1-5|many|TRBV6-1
CASSETSRMARPQHF
TGTGCCAGCAGTGAAACCTCCAGGATGGCTCGGCCCCAGCATTTT